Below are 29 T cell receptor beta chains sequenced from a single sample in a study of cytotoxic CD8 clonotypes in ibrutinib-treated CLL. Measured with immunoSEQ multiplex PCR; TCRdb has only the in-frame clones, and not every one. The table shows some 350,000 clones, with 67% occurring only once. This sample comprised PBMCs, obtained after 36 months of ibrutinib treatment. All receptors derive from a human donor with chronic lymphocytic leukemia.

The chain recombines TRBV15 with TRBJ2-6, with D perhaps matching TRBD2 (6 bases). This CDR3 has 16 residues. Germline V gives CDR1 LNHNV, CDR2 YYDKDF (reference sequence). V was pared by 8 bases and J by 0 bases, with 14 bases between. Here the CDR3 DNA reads TGTGCCACCGCTGGTCGGCGGGGCTCTGGGGCCAACGTCCTGACTTTC. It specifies CATAGRRGSGANVLTF.

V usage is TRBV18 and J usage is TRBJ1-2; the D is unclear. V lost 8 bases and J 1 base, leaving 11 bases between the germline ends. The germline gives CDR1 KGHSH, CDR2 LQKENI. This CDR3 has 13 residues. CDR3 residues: CASESGSNYGYTF. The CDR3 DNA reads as TGTGCCAGCGAGTCCGGCAGTAACTATGGCTACACCTTC.

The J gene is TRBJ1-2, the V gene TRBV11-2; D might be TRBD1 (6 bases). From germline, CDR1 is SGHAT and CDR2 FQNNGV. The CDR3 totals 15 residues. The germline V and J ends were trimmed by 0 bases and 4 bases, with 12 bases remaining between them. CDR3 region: CASSLDSDSPYGYTF. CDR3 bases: TGTGCCAGCAGCTTAGATTCGGACAGCCCCTATGGCTACACCTTC.

The CDR3 DNA reads as TGTGCCAGCAGTTACTCGAACAGGGGCAACGAGCAGTACTTC. Its protein product is CASSYSNRGNEQYF. The rearrangement uses TRBV6-5 and TRBJ2-7, with 7 bases that match TRBD1. Germline assignment: CDR1 MNHEY and CDR2 SVGAGI. The V segment lost 0 bases and the J segment 5 bases; nucleotides outside the gene matches: 4. The CDR3 consists of 14 residues.

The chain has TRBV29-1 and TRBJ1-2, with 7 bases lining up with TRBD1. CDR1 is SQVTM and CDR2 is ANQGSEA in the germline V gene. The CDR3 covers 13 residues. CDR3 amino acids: CSVTGQLVKGYTF. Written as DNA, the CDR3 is TGCAGTGTAACGGGACAGCTAGTGAAAGGCTACACCTTC.

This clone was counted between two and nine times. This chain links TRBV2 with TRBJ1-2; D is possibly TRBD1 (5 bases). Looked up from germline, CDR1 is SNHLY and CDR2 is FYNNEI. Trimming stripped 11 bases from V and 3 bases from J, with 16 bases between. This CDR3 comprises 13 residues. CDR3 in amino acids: CASQGLRHYGYTF. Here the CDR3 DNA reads TGTGCCTCCCAGGGACTCAGGCACTATGGCTACACCTTC.

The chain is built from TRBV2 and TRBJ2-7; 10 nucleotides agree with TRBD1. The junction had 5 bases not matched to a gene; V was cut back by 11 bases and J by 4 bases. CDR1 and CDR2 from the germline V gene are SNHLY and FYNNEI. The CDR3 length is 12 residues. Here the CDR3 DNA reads TGTGCCGGGGGACAGGGGCCGTACGAGCAGTACTTC. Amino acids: CAGGQGPYEQYF.

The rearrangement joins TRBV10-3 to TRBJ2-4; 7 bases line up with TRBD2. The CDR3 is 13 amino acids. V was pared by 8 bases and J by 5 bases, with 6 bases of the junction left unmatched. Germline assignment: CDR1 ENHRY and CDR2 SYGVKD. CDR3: CAIWAGEENIQYF. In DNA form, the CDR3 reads TGTGCCATCTGGGCGGGGGAGGAAAACATTCAGTACTTC.

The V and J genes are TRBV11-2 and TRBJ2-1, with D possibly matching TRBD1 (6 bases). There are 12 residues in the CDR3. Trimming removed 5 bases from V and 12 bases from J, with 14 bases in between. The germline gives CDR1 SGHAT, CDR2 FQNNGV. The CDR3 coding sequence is TGTGCCAGCAGCCCTCAGGGGTTTGGGCAGTTCTTC. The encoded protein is CASSPQGFGQFF.

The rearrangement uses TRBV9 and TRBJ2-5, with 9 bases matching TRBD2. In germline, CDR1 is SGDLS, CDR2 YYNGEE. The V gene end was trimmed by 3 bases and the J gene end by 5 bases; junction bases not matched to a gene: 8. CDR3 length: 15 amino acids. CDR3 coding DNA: TGTGCCAGCAGCGGCGGTAGCGGGAGCGGGGAGACCCAGTACTTC. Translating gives CASSGGSGSGETQYF.

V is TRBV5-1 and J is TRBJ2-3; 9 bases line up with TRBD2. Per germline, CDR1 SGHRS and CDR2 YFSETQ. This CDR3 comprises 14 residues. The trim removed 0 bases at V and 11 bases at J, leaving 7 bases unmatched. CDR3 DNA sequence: TGCGCCAGCAGCTTGGATCTAGCGGGGCTAGGGCAGTATTTT. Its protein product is CASSLDLAGLGQYF.

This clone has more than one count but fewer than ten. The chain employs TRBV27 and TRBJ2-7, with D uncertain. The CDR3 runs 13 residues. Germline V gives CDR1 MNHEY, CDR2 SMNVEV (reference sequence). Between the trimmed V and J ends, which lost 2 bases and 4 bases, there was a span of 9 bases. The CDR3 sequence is CASSLGVRYEQYF. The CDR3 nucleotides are TGTGCCAGCAGTTTAGGGGTCCGGTACGAGCAGTACTTC.

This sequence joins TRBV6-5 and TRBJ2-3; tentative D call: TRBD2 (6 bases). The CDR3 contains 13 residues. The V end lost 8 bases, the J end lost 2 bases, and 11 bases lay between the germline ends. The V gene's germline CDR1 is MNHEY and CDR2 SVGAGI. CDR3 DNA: TGTGCCAGCCGGGCGGGGTCCACAGATACGCAGTATTTT. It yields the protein CASRAGSTDTQYF.

CDR3 residues: CASSLLRDRSGEQYF. The CDR3, as DNA: TGCGCCAGCAGCCTTCTCCGGGACAGGTCCGGCGAGCAGTACTTC. The V gene is TRBV5-1, the J gene TRBJ2-7, with TRBD1 identical over 8 bases. V gave up 4 bases and J gave up 6 bases; unmatched junction bases: 12. Looked up from germline, CDR1 is SGHRS and CDR2 is YFSETQ. The CDR3 contains 15 residues.

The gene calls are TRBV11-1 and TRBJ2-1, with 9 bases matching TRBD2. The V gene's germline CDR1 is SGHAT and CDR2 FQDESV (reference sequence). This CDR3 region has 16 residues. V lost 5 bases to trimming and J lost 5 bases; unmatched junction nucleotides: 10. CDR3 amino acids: CASSRRLAASDNEQFF. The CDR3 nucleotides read TGTGCCAGCAGCCGCCGACTAGCGGCTTCCGACAATGAGCAGTTCTTC.

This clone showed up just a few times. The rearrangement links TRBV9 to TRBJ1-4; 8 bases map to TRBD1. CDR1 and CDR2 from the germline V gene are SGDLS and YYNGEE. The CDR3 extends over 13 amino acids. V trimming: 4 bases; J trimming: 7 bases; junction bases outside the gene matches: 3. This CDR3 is CASSKDRAEKLFF. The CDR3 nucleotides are TGTGCCAGCAGCAAGGACAGGGCTGAAAAACTGTTTTTT.

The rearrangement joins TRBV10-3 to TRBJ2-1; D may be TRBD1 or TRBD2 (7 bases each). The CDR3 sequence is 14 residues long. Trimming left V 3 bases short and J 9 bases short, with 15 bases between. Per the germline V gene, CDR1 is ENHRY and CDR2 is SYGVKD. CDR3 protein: CAISDPGRGGEQFF. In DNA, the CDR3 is TGTGCCATCAGTGACCCAGGCAGGGGGGGTGAGCAGTTCTTC.

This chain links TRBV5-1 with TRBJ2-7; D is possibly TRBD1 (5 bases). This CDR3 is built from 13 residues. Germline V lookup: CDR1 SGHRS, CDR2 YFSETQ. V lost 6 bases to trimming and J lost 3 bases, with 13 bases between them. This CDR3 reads CASTRVSGYEQYF. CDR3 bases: TGCGCCAGCACCAGGGTCTCGGGCTACGAGCAGTACTTC.

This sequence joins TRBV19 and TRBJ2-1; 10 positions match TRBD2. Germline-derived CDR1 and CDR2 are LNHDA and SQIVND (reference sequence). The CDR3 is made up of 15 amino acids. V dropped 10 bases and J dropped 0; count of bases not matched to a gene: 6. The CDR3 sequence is CATRTSGNSYNEQFF. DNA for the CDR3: TGTGCCACCAGGACTAGCGGAAACTCCTACAATGAGCAGTTCTTC.

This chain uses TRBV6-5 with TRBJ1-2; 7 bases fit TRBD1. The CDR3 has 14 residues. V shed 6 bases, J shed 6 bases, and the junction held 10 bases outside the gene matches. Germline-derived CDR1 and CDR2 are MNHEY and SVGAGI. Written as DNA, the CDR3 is TGTGCCAGCAGCAACAGGGGATACCGGGATGGCTACACCTTC. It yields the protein CASSNRGYRDGYTF.

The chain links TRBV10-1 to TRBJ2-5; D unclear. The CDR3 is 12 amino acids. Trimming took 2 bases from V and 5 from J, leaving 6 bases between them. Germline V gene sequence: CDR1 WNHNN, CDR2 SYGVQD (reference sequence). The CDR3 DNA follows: TGCGCCAGCAGTGAGGTGGTGGAGACCCAGTACTTC. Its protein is CASSEVVETQYF.

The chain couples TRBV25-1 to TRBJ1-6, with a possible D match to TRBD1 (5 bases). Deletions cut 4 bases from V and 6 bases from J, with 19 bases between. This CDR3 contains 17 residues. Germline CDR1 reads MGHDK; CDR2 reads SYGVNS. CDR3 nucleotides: TGTGCCAGCAGTGCAACCCCATTTGGGGGTAGTAATTCACCCCTCCACTTT. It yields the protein CASSATPFGGSNSPLHF.

The CDR3: CASSSTGGAYGYTF. For the CDR3, the DNA is TGTGCCAGCAGCTCAACAGGGGGCGCTTATGGCTACACCTTC. The chain uses TRBV7-8 and TRBJ1-2; 9 bases map to TRBD1. The CDR3 spans 14 residues. Looked up from germline, CDR1 is SGHVS and CDR2 is FQNEAQ. V trimming: 4 bases; J trimming: 5 bases; junction bases outside the gene matches: 5. Combining the CDR3 with reference TRBV7-8 and TRBJ1-2 gives the whole variable domain GAGVSQSPRYKVAKRGQDVALRCDPISGHVSLFWYQQALGQGPEFLTYFQNEAQLDKSGLPSDRFFAERPEGSVSTLKIQRTQQEDSAVYLCASSSTGGAYGYTFGSGTRLTVV.

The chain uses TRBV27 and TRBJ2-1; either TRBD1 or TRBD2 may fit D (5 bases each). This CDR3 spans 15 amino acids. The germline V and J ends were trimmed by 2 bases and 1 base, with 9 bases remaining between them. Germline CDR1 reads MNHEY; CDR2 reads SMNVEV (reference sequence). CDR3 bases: TGTGCCAGCAGTTTAATGGGGGATTCCTACAATGAGCAGTTCTTC. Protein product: CASSLMGDSYNEQFF.

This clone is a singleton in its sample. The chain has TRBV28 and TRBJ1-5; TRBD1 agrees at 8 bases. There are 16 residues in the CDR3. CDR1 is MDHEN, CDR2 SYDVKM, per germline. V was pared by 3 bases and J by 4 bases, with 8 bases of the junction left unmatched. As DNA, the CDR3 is TGTGCCAGCAGTTTCTCCCACAGGGGGGTTAATCAGCCCCAGCATTTT. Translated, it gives CASSFSHRGVNQPQHF.

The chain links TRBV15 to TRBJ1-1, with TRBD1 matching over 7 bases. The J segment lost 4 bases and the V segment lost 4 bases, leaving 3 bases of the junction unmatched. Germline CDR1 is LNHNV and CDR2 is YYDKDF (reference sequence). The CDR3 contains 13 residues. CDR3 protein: CATSIPGGTEAFF. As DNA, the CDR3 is TGTGCCACCAGCATTCCAGGGGGCACTGAAGCTTTCTTT.

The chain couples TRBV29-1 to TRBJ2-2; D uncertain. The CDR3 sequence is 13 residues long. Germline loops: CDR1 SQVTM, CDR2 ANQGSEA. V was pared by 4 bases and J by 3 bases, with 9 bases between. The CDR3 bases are TGCAGCGTTGCTAAGGTGGACACCGGGGAGCTGTTTTTT. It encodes CSVAKVDTGELFF.

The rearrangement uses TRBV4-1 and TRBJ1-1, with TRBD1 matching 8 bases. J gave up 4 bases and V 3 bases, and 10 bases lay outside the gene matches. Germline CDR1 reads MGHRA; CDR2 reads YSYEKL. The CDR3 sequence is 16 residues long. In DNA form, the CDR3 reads TGCGCCAGCAGCCACCCTGGACAGGGTGGTGGCACTGAAGCTTTCTTT. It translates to CASSHPGQGGGTEAFF.

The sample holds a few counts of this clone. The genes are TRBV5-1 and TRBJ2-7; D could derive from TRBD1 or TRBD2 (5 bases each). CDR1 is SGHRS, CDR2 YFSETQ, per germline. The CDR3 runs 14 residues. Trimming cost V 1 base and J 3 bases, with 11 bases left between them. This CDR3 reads CASSLKGTFYEQYF. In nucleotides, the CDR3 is TGCGCCAGCAGCTTGAAAGGGACGTTCTACGAGCAGTACTTC.